This passage covers 18 T cell receptor beta chains from one sample sequenced in a study of T cell clonality in common variable immunodeficiency. Repertoires were generated with immunoSEQ multiplex PCR, while TCRdb's copy carries only in-frame clones and drops some. Singletons are absent from the sample, which has around 45,000 clones. The sequenced material came from peripheral blood mononuclear cells. These receptors originate from a person between 18 and 69 years old in good health.

This clone was observed many times. The read ends 3 residues shy of where the CDR3 ends; the end is completed using the germline J gene. The V gene is TRBV18, the J gene TRBJ2-3; 13 bases align to TRBD2. With V trimmed by 2 bases and J by 0 bases, 2 bases remained unmatched. This CDR3 is 17 amino acids long. The germline gives CDR1 KGHSH, CDR2 LQKENI. The CDR3 region is CASSPRLAGGSTDTQYF. Incomplete CDR3 DNA: TGTGCCAGCTCACCAAGACTAGCGGGAGGTAGCACAGATACG. The full variable domain, in which reference TRBV18 and TRBJ2-3 provide the parts outside the CDR3, is NAGVMQNPRHLVRRRGQEARLRCSPMKGHSHVYWYRQLPEEGLKFMVYLQKENIIDESGMPKERFSAEFPKEGPSILRIQQVVRGDSAAYFCASSPRLAGGSTDTQYFGPGTRLTVL.

This clone was seen at least ten times. With the read ending 3 residues before the CDR3 end, the germline J gene is used to fill in that end. V is TRBV19 and J is TRBJ1-3, with a tentative D call TRBD1 (5 bases). V gave up 7 bases and J gave up 4 bases, with 29 bases separating them. Germline CDR1 LNHDA, CDR2 SQIVND (reference sequence). The CDR3 is made up of 19 amino acids. The CDR3 loop reads CASTNGVLEARVSGNTIYF. CDR3 DNA (partial): TGTGCCAGTACCAATGGGGTTTTGGAAGCCAGGGTGTCCGGAAACACC.

As for this clone: The read comes to an end 3 residues before the CDR3 does, leaving the germline J gene to fill in the end. The V and J genes are TRBV7-2 and TRBJ1-2; TRBD1 might be the D (6 bases). The CDR3 is 15 amino acids. Trimming took off 2 bases at V and 7 bases at J, with 17 bases between the two ends. Per germline, CDR1 SGHTA and CDR2 FQGNSA. The CDR3: CASSLRGGQRGGYTF. Partial CDR3 DNA: TGTGCCAGCAGCTTACGGGGGGGGCAGCGTGGTGGC.

This clone was observed many times. Coverage ceases 3 residues before the CDR3 finishes, and the germline J gene fills in the end. This chain links TRBV5-6 with TRBJ1-2, with TRBD1 matching 7 bases. Unmatched junction bases numbered 1, after V lost 2 bases and J lost 3 bases. The CDR3 is 13 residues long. The germline CDR1 and CDR2 sequences are SGHDT and YYEEEE. The CDR3 DNA, read in part, is TGTGCCAGCAGCTTCGGGACAGACTATGGC. This codes for CASSFGTDYG. In full, the CDR3 reads CASSFGTDYGYTF.

This clone came up many times. With the read ending 3 residues before the CDR3 end, the germline J gene is used to fill in that end. The V and J genes are TRBV6-2 or TRBV6-3 and TRBJ1-2, with a weak D call TRBD1 (6 bases). This CDR3 has 16 residues. With 2 bases removed from V and 2 bases from J, the gap between germline ends came to 15 bases. Per germline, CDR1 MNHEY and CDR2 SVGEGT. Partial CDR3 DNA: TGTGCCAGCAGTTACCATTCGACAGGACCCAACTATGGC. This gives the protein CASSYHSTGPNYG. The full-length CDR3 reads as CASSYHSTGPNYGYTF.

This clone has ten or more counts. The read ends 3 residues early relative to the CDR3; the germline J gene fills the gap. The chain uses TRBV20-1 and TRBJ2-1, with 10 positions matching TRBD2. With 4 bases clipped from V and 3 bases from J, the junction kept 9 bases outside the gene matches. The V gene's germline CDR1 is DFQATT and CDR2 SNEGSKA (reference sequence). The CDR3 totals 16 residues. Here the CDR3 reads CSATSFASGSYNEQFF. Incomplete CDR3 DNA: TGCAGTGCTACTAGCTTCGCTAGCGGGAGCTACAATGAG.

This clone was counted at least ten times. The read comes to an end 3 residues before the CDR3 does, leaving the germline J gene to fill in the end. V gene TRBV10-3 combines with J gene TRBJ1-1; D gene ambiguous. The CDR3 totals 13 residues. Germline lookup yields CDR1 ENHRY and CDR2 SYGVKD. CDR3 loop: CAISDPRFWEAFF. The part of the CDR3 DNA that was read is TGTGCCATCAGTGATCCGAGGTTTTGGGAA.

This clone was counted only a few times. The CDR3 end is not reached by the read, which stops 3 residues before it; the germline J gene fills it in. The gene calls are TRBV11-2 and TRBJ1-2, with D uncertain. The germline V gene has CDR1 SGHAT and CDR2 FQNNGV. Trimming stripped 5 bases from V and 3 bases from J, with 10 bases between. This CDR3 region has 13 residues. The covered CDR3 bases are TGTGCCAGCAGCCCCCTCCGGGACTATGGC. Translated, it gives CASSPLRDYG. The complete CDR3 reads CASSPLRDYGYTF.

This clone was observed at least ten times. The CDR3 end falls 3 residues outside the read, so it is completed with the germline J gene. The chain recombines TRBV12-3 or TRBV12-4 with TRBJ2-3; TRBD2 aligns across 7 bases. J lost 0 bases, V lost 5 bases, and 2 bases had no gene match. This CDR3 has 14 residues. CDR3 protein: CASSPSGSTDTQYF. CDR3 DNA, as far as it was read: TGTGCCAGCAGTCCTAGCGGTAGCACAGATACG.

The sample holds many counts of this clone. The CDR3 is cut off 3 residues early in the read; its end comes from the germline J gene. The chain is built from TRBV20-1 and TRBJ2-3; 9 nucleotides agree with TRBD1. The germline V gene encodes CDR1 DFQATT and CDR2 SNEGSKA (reference sequence). The length of the CDR3 is 12 residues. After removal of 6 bases from V and 6 bases from J, the junction contained 4 bases not matched to a gene. The CDR3 reads CSADRGADTQYF. The part of the CDR3 DNA that was read is TGCAGTGCAGACAGGGGGGCGGATACG.

This clone was counted ten times or more. The CDR3 end lies 3 residues beyond the end of the read and is filled in from the germline J gene. The chain uses TRBV5-6 and TRBJ2-5, with D possibly TRBD2 on 6 matching bases. Per germline, CDR1 SGHDT and CDR2 YYEEEE. V was clipped by 0 bases and J by 7 bases, with 10 bases between them. The CDR3 is made up of 13 amino acids. CDR3 residues: CASSLGTTGTQYF. CDR3 DNA, as far as it was read: TGTGCCAGCAGCTTGGGGACTACTGGGACC.

This clone was picked up many times. The read terminates 3 residues before the CDR3 end, so the remaining end is supplied by the germline J gene. V and J are TRBV5-1 and TRBJ2-5; 10 nucleotides align to TRBD1. CDR3 length: 15 residues. With V trimmed by 5 bases and J by 5 bases, 9 bases remained unmatched. Germline CDR1 reads SGHRS; CDR2 reads YFSETQ. The DNA read from the CDR3 is TGCGCCAGCAGGCCCCGGGACAGGGGTTCGGAGACC. As protein: CASRPRDRGSET. The whole CDR3 is CASRPRDRGSETQYF.

Many counts were recorded for this clone. The CDR3 end falls 3 residues outside the read, so it is completed with the germline J gene. This chain uses TRBV4-1 with TRBJ1-2, with 7 bases that match TRBD1. V gave up 1 base and J gave up 4 bases; unmatched junction bases: 6. CDR1 MGHRA and CDR2 YSYEKL come from the germline V gene. This CDR3 is 15 amino acids long. Partial CDR3 DNA: TGCGCCAGCAGCCAAGTAAAGGGGGCTATCTATGGC. Protein product: CASSQVKGAIYG. The CDR3 as a whole reads CASSQVKGAIYGYTF.

This clone was seen many times. The CDR3 end is not reached by the read, which stops 3 residues before it; the germline J gene fills it in. The chain is built from TRBV7-1 and TRBJ1-1; D is unclear. Being an ORF, TRBV7-1 has a function that is uncertain. Deletions cut 3 bases from V and 0 bases from J, with 26 bases between. The CDR3 length is 20 residues. CDR3 DNA, as far as it was read: TGTGCCAGCAGCTCGGCCAATTTGACCCCCGGCAGGTGCATGAACACTGAA. Its translation: CASSSANLTPGRCMNTE. The CDR3 as a whole reads CASSSANLTPGRCMNTEAFF.

This clone was observed at least ten times. Read data end 3 residues before the CDR3 end; the end is taken from the germline J gene. The chain joins TRBV5-5 to TRBJ1-1; 7 nucleotides agree with TRBD1. CDR3 size: 15 residues. Germline values: CDR1 SGHKS, CDR2 YYEKEE (reference sequence). V lost 4 bases to trimming and J lost 4 bases; unmatched junction nucleotides: 10. Incomplete CDR3 DNA: TGTGCCAGCAGCCTTACACGACAGGGTGGCACTGAA. Protein product: CASSLTRQGGTE. The full CDR3 is CASSLTRQGGTEAFF.

In its sample, this clone was seen many times. With the read ending 3 residues before the CDR3 end, the germline J gene is used to fill in that end. This sequence joins TRBV20-1 and TRBJ1-5; D remains unclear. CDR1 DFQATT and CDR2 SNEGSKA come from the germline V gene (reference sequence). This CDR3 contains 14 residues. Trimming left V 0 bases short and J 3 bases short, with 9 bases between. The CDR3 sequence: CSAREYRANQPQHF. CDR3 bases read: TGCAGTGCTAGAGAATACAGAGCCAATCAGCCC.

This clone came up a few times. The sequenced part of the CDR3 DNA is TGTGCCAGCAGTGACAACACCCCAAGAACCTACGAG. Translated: CASSDNTPRTYE. The whole CDR3 is CASSDNTPRTYEQYF. This chain connects TRBV6-4 to TRBJ2-7; D not certain. The read ends 3 residues early relative to the CDR3; the germline J gene fills the gap. The CDR3 has 15 amino acids. V shed 2 bases and J shed 2 bases, with 13 bases lying between them. Germline CDR1 and CDR2: MRHNA and SNTAGT.

This clone came up many times. The CDR3 extends 3 residues past the end of the read, so its final part is completed from the germline J gene. The V gene is TRBV15, the J gene TRBJ1-2; 7 positions match TRBD1. With V trimmed by 0 bases and J by 3 bases, 4 bases remained unmatched. The germline V gene has CDR1 LNHNV and CDR2 YYDKDF (reference sequence). The CDR3 length is 15 residues. CDR3 protein: CATSREVGQYYGYTF. The part of the CDR3 DNA that was read is TGTGCCACCAGCAGAGAGGTGGGACAGTACTATGGC.